This T cell receptor (beta chain) was sequenced for a study of response to subunit inactivated influenza vaccine. The study's findings and limits: Authors suggested few new T cells are recruited by each seasonal influenza vaccination.

Germline loops: CDR1 SGHDT, CDR2 YYEEEE. The CDR3 is 13 amino acids. V dropped 2 bases and J dropped 4 bases, with 9 bases sitting between them. Note on this clonotype: Its antigen is unknown.

MiXCR, applied by TCRdb to the RT-PCR reads, yields one record per CDR3 protein. The sample includes more than 200,000 distinct CDR3 sequences, more than 10% of them seen just once. The receptor's source is a man aged 45-60 years who received an inactivated influenza vaccine. The chain joins TRBV5-6 to TRBJ2-5; no clear D gene. Sequences were derived from non-naive T cells sorted from PBMCs, sampled around two weeks before vaccination. CDR3 coding DNA: TGTGCCAGCAGCTTTCTGGTTCTAGAGACCCAGTACTTC. The encoded protein is CASSFLVLETQYF.